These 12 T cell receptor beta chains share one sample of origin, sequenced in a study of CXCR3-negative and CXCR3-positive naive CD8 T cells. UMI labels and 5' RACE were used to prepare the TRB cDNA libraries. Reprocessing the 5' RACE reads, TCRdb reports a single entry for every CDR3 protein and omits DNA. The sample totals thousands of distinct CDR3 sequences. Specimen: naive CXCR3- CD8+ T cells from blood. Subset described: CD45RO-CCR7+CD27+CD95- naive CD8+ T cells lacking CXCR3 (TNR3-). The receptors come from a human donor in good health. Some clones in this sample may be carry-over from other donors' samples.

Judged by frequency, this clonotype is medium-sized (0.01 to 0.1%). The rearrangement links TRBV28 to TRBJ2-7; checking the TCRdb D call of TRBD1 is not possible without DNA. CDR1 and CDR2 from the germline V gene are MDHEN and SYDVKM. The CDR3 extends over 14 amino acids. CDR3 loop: CASRSTGTAYEQYF.

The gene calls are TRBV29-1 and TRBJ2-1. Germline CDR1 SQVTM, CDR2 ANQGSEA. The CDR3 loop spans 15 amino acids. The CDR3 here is CSVDGLERSYNEQFF.

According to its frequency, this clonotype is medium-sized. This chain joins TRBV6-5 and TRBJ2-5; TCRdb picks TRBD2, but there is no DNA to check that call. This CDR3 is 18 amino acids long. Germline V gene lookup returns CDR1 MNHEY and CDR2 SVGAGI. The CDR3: CASSVSWTSGGGQETQYF.

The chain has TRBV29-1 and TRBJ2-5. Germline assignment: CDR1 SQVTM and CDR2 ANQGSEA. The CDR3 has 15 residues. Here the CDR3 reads CSVEDLVTDQETQYF.

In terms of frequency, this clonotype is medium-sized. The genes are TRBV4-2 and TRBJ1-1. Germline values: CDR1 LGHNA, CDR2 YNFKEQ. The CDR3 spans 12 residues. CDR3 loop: CASSHGYTEAFF.

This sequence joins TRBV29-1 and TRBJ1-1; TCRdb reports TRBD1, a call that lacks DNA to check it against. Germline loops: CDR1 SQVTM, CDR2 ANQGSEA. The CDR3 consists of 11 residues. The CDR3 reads CSVPTGLEAFF.

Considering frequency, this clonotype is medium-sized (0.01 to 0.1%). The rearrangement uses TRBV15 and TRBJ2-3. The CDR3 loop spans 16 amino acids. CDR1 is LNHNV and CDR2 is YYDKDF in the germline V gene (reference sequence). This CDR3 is CATSRERPLRTDTQYF.

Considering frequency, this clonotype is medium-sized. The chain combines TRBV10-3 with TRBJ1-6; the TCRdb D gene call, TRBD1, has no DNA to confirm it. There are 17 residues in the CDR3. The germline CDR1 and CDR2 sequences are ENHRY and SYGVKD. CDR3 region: CAISESSRPSDNSPLHF.

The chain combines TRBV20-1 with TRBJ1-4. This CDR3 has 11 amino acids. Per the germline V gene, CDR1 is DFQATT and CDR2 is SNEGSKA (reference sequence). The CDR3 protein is CSVRTNEKLFF.

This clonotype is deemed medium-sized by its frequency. The CDR3 spells CASSLQPGRGEETQYF. This chain connects TRBV7-8 to TRBJ2-5; TCRdb reports TRBD1, a call that lacks DNA to check it against. Germline V gene data show CDR1 as SGHVS and CDR2 as FQNEAQ. The CDR3 extends over 16 amino acids.

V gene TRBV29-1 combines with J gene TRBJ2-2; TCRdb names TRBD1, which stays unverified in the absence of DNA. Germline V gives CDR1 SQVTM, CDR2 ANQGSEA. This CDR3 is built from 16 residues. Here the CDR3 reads CSVEGPQGSPTGELFF.

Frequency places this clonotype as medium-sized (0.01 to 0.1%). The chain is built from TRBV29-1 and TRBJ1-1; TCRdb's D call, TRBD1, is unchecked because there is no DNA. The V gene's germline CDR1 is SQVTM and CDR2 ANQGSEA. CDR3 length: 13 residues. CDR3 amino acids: CSVVWGLNTEAFF.